This is a list of T cell receptor beta chains from one sample in a study of shared clonotypes between healthy human individuals. Clones were sequenced by immunoSEQ multiplex PCR, and TCRdb holds only the in-frame ones, with some missing. This table has some 700,000 clones, 90% appearing once. The sequencing sample was made of memory CD8+ T cells from PBMCs. The source of these receptors is a man aged 18 to 29 in good health. Some clones in this sample may be carry-over from other donors' samples. Both conserved end residues are part of each CDR3. The D gene is left open where the match is weak. A clone size is listed for some rows: how often the clone was seen (once, few, many), or a class if it is expanded.

TRBV14	.	TRBJ2-7	.	16	TGTGCCAGCAGCCTGGTTCCAGGACACCTTAACTACGAGCAGTACTTC	CASSLVPGHLNYEQYF
TRBV2	once	TRBJ2-7	.	15	TGTGCCAGCACCCCTTTTGACGGAATCGACTACGAGCAGTACTTC	CASTPFDGIDYEQYF
TRBV19	.	TRBJ2-7	.	13	TGTGCCAGTAGTATCCGCCCAGGCTACGAGCAGTACTTC	CASSIRPGYEQYF
TRBV28	once	TRBJ1-1	.	13	TGTGCCAGCACCATAATGACCAACACTGAAGCTTTCTTT	CASTIMTNTEAFF
TRBV9	.	TRBJ2-1	.	16	TGTGCCAGCAGCGTAAGTAGTGGCGGGGACTACAATGAGCAGTTCTTC	CASSVSSGGDYNEQFF
TRBV6-6	.	TRBJ1-1	TRBD1	14	TGTGCCAGCAGTTACTCGACCCCGACAGGGGGCGCTTTCTTT	CASSYSTPTGGAFF
TRBV7-8	.	TRBJ2-1	.	15	TGTGCCAGCAGAGGCGGTGGGGGGCCGAATAATGAGCAGTTCTTC	CASRGGGGPNNEQFF
TRBV28	.	TRBJ2-3	.	13	TGTGCCAGCAGTTTATCCCCGGGGGATACGCAGTATTTT	CASSLSPGDTQYF
TRBV7-9	.	TRBJ2-5	TRBD2	17	TGTGCCAGCAGCTTAGGTTGGACTAGCGGGAAGGGAGAGACCCAGTACTTC	CASSLGWTSGKGETQYF
TRBV6-1	.	TRBJ2-1	TRBD2	15	TGTGCCAGCAGTGAATTGGGACTAGCAGACAATGAGCAGTTCTTC	CASSELGLADNEQFF
TRBV27	.	TRBJ2-1	.	14	TGTGCCAGCAGTTTCCTCTTGACGGGGAATGAGCAGTTCTTC	CASSFLLTGNEQFF
TRBV5-6	.	TRBJ2-7	TRBD1	15	TGTGCCAGCAGCCTCGGGACAGGGGTACCCTACGAGCAGTACTTC	CASSLGTGVPYEQYF
TRBV5-8	.	TRBJ2-3	TRBD2	16	TGTGCCAGCAGCTTCTGGACTAGCGCCAGCACAGATACGCAGTATTTT	CASSFWTSASTDTQYF
TRBV5-6	.	TRBJ2-1	.	14	TGTGCCAGCAGCTTATCAGGCTCCTACAATGAGCAGTTCTTC	CASSLSGSYNEQFF
TRBV6-6	.	TRBJ2-1	.	12	TGTGCCAGCAGCCTCTTCGGGAATGAGCAGTTCTTC	CASSLFGNEQFF
TRBV25-1	.	TRBJ2-5	TRBD2	13	TGTGCCAGCAGTGAGGGAGGGGATGAGACCCAGTACTTC	CASSEGGDETQYF
TRBV6-6	.	TRBJ2-7	.	15	TGTGCCAGCAGTTACTCGTCTCATAGAGGCTACGAGCAGTACTTC	CASSYSSHRGYEQYF
TRBV2	.	TRBJ1-2	TRBD1	14	TGTGCCAGAGAACGACCGGGACAGTCATATGGCTACACCTTC	CARERPGQSYGYTF
TRBV13	.	TRBJ2-7	TRBD1	16	TGTGCCAGCAGCTTAGGCCCCGGGACAGGGGTCTACGAGCAGTACTTC	CASSLGPGTGVYEQYF
TRBV19	.	TRBJ2-6	.	13	TGTGCCAGTAGAAGTTCTGGGGCCAACGTCCTGACTTTC	CASRSSGANVLTF
TRBV5-6	.	TRBJ2-1	TRBD1	15	TGTGCCAGCATCCAAGCGGACAGGTGGGTCGGTGAGCAGTTCTTC	CASIQADRWVGEQFF
TRBV21-1	.	TRBJ2-5	.	19	TGTGCCAGCAGCAAAGCTCGGACCCGAGGACAGGGGCGCCTTGAGACCCAGTACTTC	CASSKARTRGQGRLETQYF
TRBV7-2	.	TRBJ1-1	.	13	TGTGCCAGCAGCCATGACTTGAACACTGAAGCTTTCTTT	CASSHDLNTEAFF
TRBV5-5	many	TRBJ2-7	.	15	TGTGCCAGCAGCTTGATGGGGGGAAGCACCCACGAGCAGTACTTC	CASSLMGGSTHEQYF
TRBV6-1	once	TRBJ2-7	TRBD2	17	TGTGCCAGCAGTGAAGTACGACTAGCGGCCAGCTCCTACGAGCAGTACTTC	CASSEVRLAASSYEQYF
TRBV28	.	TRBJ2-1	TRBD1	16	TGTGCCAGCAGTTTAATTAGGACAGGAAACTACAATGAGCAGTTCTTC	CASSLIRTGNYNEQFF
TRBV7-2	.	TRBJ2-1	.	15	TGTGCCAGCAGCTTTACCCCTGGGCCCCACAATGAGCAGTTCTTC	CASSFTPGPHNEQFF
TRBV28	.	TRBJ1-1	.	16	TGTGCCAGCAGTTTAATATTTGGGAGGGTCGACACTGAAGCTTTCTTT	CASSLIFGRVDTEAFF
TRBV6-5	.	TRBJ1-2	TRBD1	15	TGTGCCAGCAGTCCCAGACAGGGGGTCGGCTATGGCTACACCTTC	CASSPRQGVGYGYTF
TRBV27	.	TRBJ2-7	.	14	TGTGCCAGCAGTTCGACAGGGACTACCTACGAGCAGTACTTC	CASSSTGTTYEQYF
TRBV27	.	TRBJ2-1	TRBD2	15	TGTGCCAGCAGTTTATCGGGCGGGAGGGGCTATGAGCAGTTCTTC	CASSLSGGRGYEQFF
TRBV9	.	TRBJ2-1	TRBD2	15	TGTGCCAGCAGCGTAGGCGGGAGCCTTGGCAATGAGCAGTTCTTC	CASSVGGSLGNEQFF
TRBV2	.	TRBJ2-3	TRBD2	14	TGTGCCAAGGGACTAGCGGGACCTCTAGATACGCAGTATTTT	CAKGLAGPLDTQYF
TRBV27	.	TRBJ2-5	TRBD2	15	TGTGCCAGCAGAGCGGTACTAGCGGGAGCAGAGACCCAGTACTTC	CASRAVLAGAETQYF
TRBV7-9	.	TRBJ2-4	.	15	TGTGCCAGCAGCTTTTCCGGGTCGGTAGAAAACATTCAGTACTTC	CASSFSGSVENIQYF
TRBV5-8	.	TRBJ1-3	.	14	TGTGCCAGCAGCTTTGTTGAACCTGGAAACACCATATATTTT	CASSFVEPGNTIYF
TRBV29-1	.	TRBJ2-1	TRBD2	12	TGCAGCACGGGACTAGCGGGAGGCCAGCAGTTCTTC	CSTGLAGGQQFF
TRBV19	.	TRBJ1-4	.	15	TGTGCCAGTACCTCCAGGGGACGGGCCTCCGAAAAACTGTTTTTT	CASTSRGRASEKLFF
TRBV27	.	TRBJ2-7	TRBD2	18	TGTGCCAGCAGTCATCAGTTTGGGACTAGCGGGAGGGTCTACGAGCAGTACTTC	CASSHQFGTSGRVYEQYF
TRBV27	.	TRBJ2-3	TRBD2	14	TGTGCCAGCAGTTTCGTAGCGGGAATGGATACGCAGTATTTT	CASSFVAGMDTQYF
TRBV7-3	once	TRBJ2-5	TRBD1	15	TGTGCCAGCAGCGCTACAGGGGGCGCGTCAGAGACCCAGTACTTC	CASSATGGASETQYF
TRBV7-9	.	TRBJ2-5	.	13	TGTGCCAGCAGCCCCCGGTCCCAAGAGACCCAGTACTTC	CASSPRSQETQYF
TRBV6-5	.	TRBJ2-2	.	15	TGTGCCAGCAAGCTCACAGGGTTGAAAACCGGGGAGCTGTTTTTT	CASKLTGLKTGELFF
TRBV27	.	TRBJ2-7	TRBD1	14	TGTGCCAGCAGTTCCACAGGGGGCAGGAACGAGCAGTACTTC	CASSSTGGRNEQYF
TRBV27	.	TRBJ2-7	.	13	TGTGCCAGCAGTTTCCTCGGCACTTACGAGCAGTACTTC	CASSFLGTYEQYF
TRBV9	.	TRBJ1-4	TRBD1	18	TGTGCCAGCAGCGCTTCGACAGGGCCATCGTCGGCTAATGAAAAACTGTTTTTT	CASSASTGPSSANEKLFF
TRBV5-6	.	TRBJ1-1	.	17	TGTGCCAGCAGCTTGACTTCCCGCAGGGGTTGGAACACTGAAGCTTTCTTT	CASSLTSRRGWNTEAFF
TRBV28	.	TRBJ2-7	TRBD1	14	TGTGCCAGCAGTTTAGGACAGGGGGCTTACGAGCAGTACTTC	CASSLGQGAYEQYF
TRBV10-3	.	TRBJ2-1	TRBD1	15	TGTGCCATCAGTCGAGGGGCAGGGGGCGCGACTGAGCAGTTCTTC	CAISRGAGGATEQFF
TRBV11-2	.	TRBJ2-7	.	13	TGTGCCAGCAGCGCCGGACAGCTCTACGAGCAGTACTTC	CASSAGQLYEQYF
TRBV4-1	.	TRBJ2-1	TRBD2	21	TGCGCCAGCAGCCAAGAACGGCCGAGGGTAGCGGGAAAGCGCACGGAGGATGAGCAGTTCTTC	CASSQERPRVAGKRTEDEQFF
TRBV10-2	.	TRBJ2-1	.	14	TGCGCCAGCAGTGAGCCCGCTATTTACAATGAGCAGTTCTTC	CASSEPAIYNEQFF
TRBV29-1	.	TRBJ2-1	TRBD2	16	TGCAGCGTTGTTGTAGTAGCGGGAGGGCCGTGGGGCGAGCAGTTCTTC	CSVVVVAGGPWGEQFF
TRBV27	.	TRBJ2-7	TRBD2	14	TGTGCCAGCAGTTCTAGCGGGAGGATCTACGAGCAGTACTTC	CASSSSGRIYEQYF